These T cell receptor beta chains were read from a single sample in a study of blood T cell repertoires in COVID-19. Repertoires were generated with immunoSEQ multiplex PCR, while TCRdb's copy carries only in-frame clones and drops some. The sample consists of around 200,000 clones, under 90% of them appearing once. Sequenced material: peripheral blood. Receptors originate from a man aged 80 or over with acute or convalescent COVID-19. Each CDR3 is given with its conserved first and last residue. The D gene is left open where the match is weak. Clone size is shown for a subset of rows, as once, few, many or a class of expanded clone.

J: TRBJ2-6; length: 18; V: TRBV19; size: .; D: .; DNA: TGTGCCAGTAGTAAAGCCGAACAGGGCTTAGGTGGGGCCAACGTCCTGACTTTC; CDR3: CASSKAEQGLGGANVLTF
J: TRBJ2-3; length: 15; V: TRBV27; size: .; D: .; DNA: TGTGCCAGCAGTTCCCTAAAGGGGTTTTCCGATACGCAGTATTTT; CDR3: CASSSLKGFSDTQYF
J: TRBJ2-4; length: 14; V: TRBV7-2; size: .; D: TRBD2; DNA: TGTGCCAGCAGCTTAGCAAGCGGGAAGAACATTCAGTACTTC; CDR3: CASSLASGKNIQYF
J: TRBJ2-7; length: 19; V: TRBV1; size: once; D: .; DNA: TGCACCAGCAGCCACGTCTCGGGACTAGCGGCCCCCGTCGCCTACGAGCAGTACTTC; CDR3: CTSSHVSGLAAPVAYEQYF
J: TRBJ1-1; length: 14; V: TRBV30; size: .; D: .; DNA: TGTGCCTGGAGTTGGGGGGGGTCGAACACTGAAGCTTTCTTT; CDR3: CAWSWGGSNTEAFF
J: TRBJ1-4; length: 14; V: TRBV9; size: .; D: .; DNA: TGTGCCAGCAGCGTAGGACAGGACGGACAAAAACTGTTTTTT; CDR3: CASSVGQDGQKLFF
J: TRBJ2-7; length: 15; V: TRBV19; size: .; D: TRBD1; DNA: TGTGCCAGTAGTATTACCTCGACAGGGAGCTACGAGCAGTACTTC; CDR3: CASSITSTGSYEQYF
J: TRBJ2-3; length: 15; V: TRBV6-4; size: .; D: TRBD1; DNA: TGTGCCAGCAGTGCCCAGGGGGCAAGCACAGATACGCAGTATTTT; CDR3: CASSAQGASTDTQYF
J: TRBJ2-3; length: 16; V: TRBV9; size: few; D: TRBD1; DNA: TGTGCCAGCAGCGTACTGGGGACAGGATTCACAGATACGCAGTATTTT; CDR3: CASSVLGTGFTDTQYF
J: TRBJ2-1; length: 17; V: TRBV9; size: .; D: TRBD2; DNA: TGTGCCAGCAGCGGAGGGGCTAGCGGGCTTTCCTACAATGAGCAGTTCTTC; CDR3: CASSGGASGLSYNEQFF
J: TRBJ2-1; length: 15; V: TRBV3-1/TRBV3-2; size: .; D: TRBD2; DNA: TGTGCCAGCAGCCAAGAGGGACTAGCGGCTCGTGAGCAGTTCTTC; CDR3: CASSQEGLAAREQFF
J: TRBJ2-1; length: 14; V: TRBV4-1; size: .; D: .; DNA: TGCGCCAGCAGCCAAGATCGAGGTAGGAATGAGCAGTTCTTC; CDR3: CASSQDRGRNEQFF
J: TRBJ2-1; length: 16; V: TRBV7-2; size: .; D: TRBD2; DNA: TGTGCCAGCAGAATGTCGAGAGCGGGACCCTACAATGAGCAGTTCTTC; CDR3: CASRMSRAGPYNEQFF
J: TRBJ2-7; length: 16; V: TRBV15; size: once; D: TRBD2; DNA: TGTGCCACCAGCAGAGAGGTAGCGGGGAGCTCCTACGAGCAGTACTTC; CDR3: CATSREVAGSSYEQYF
J: TRBJ2-3; length: 12; V: TRBV19; size: .; D: .; DNA: TGTGCCAGTAGCCAAAAGAGTAGTACGCAGTATTTT; CDR3: CASSQKSSTQYF
J: TRBJ2-3; length: 16; V: TRBV15; size: .; D: .; DNA: TGTGCCACCACAGGGTCCGGAATGGATAGCACAGATACGCAGTATTTT; CDR3: CATTGSGMDSTDTQYF
J: TRBJ1-4; length: 14; V: TRBV5-1; size: .; D: .; DNA: TGCGCCAGCCTTCCTCAGGGGCAGGATGAAAAACTGTTTTTT; CDR3: CASLPQGQDEKLFF
J: TRBJ2-1; length: 15; V: TRBV6-5; size: once; D: TRBD1; DNA: TGTGCCAGCAGTTCCCCGGGACAGGCCCGCAATGAGCAGTTCTTC; CDR3: CASSSPGQARNEQFF
J: TRBJ2-1; length: 15; V: TRBV28; size: .; D: TRBD1; DNA: TGTGCCAGCAACCCCGGGACAGGAAACTACAATGAGCAGTTCTTC; CDR3: CASNPGTGNYNEQFF
J: TRBJ2-1; length: 14; V: TRBV7-9; size: .; D: .; DNA: TGTGCCAGCAGCTTAGCGTGGCTCGACAATGAGCAGTTCTTC; CDR3: CASSLAWLDNEQFF
J: TRBJ2-5; length: 16; V: TRBV7-8; size: .; D: TRBD1; DNA: TGTGCCAGCAGCTTAGCGGCGACAGGGGTACGGGAGACCCAGTACTTC; CDR3: CASSLAATGVRETQYF
J: TRBJ2-1; length: 14; V: TRBV18; size: once; D: .; DNA: TGTGCCAGCTCACCACCTTCGGACAACAGTGAGCAGTTCTTC; CDR3: CASSPPSDNSEQFF
J: TRBJ2-2; length: 15; V: TRBV2; size: few; D: TRBD1; DNA: TGTGCCAGCAGGAGGGACAGCTCAAACACCGGGGAGCTGTTTTTT; CDR3: CASRRDSSNTGELFF
J: TRBJ1-4; length: 15; V: TRBV19; size: .; D: .; DNA: TGTGCCAGTAAAGCCTCAGGGCTACTGGGAGAAAAACTGTTTTTT; CDR3: CASKASGLLGEKLFF
J: TRBJ1-4; length: 15; V: TRBV7-9; size: .; D: TRBD1; DNA: TGTGCCAGCAGCTTAGGGGGACAGGGAAACGAAAAACTGTTTTTT; CDR3: CASSLGGQGNEKLFF
J: TRBJ2-4; length: 16; V: TRBV29-1; size: .; D: .; DNA: TGCAGCGTTGAATTATGGGCGATGGAAGCCAAAAACATTCAGTACTTC; CDR3: CSVELWAMEAKNIQYF
J: TRBJ2-7; length: 15; V: TRBV24-1; size: .; D: TRBD2; DNA: TGTGCCACCAGTGATCGGACTAGCGGGAGTTACGAGCAGTACTTC; CDR3: CATSDRTSGSYEQYF
J: TRBJ1-6; length: 15; V: TRBV9; size: once; D: .; DNA: TGTGCCAGCAGCGTGAGTGACTCATATAATTCACCCCTCCACTTT; CDR3: CASSVSDSYNSPLHF
J: TRBJ1-1; length: 16; V: TRBV5-1; size: .; D: TRBD1; DNA: TGCGCCAGCTCTCCGGGACAGGGGAGGATGAACACTGAAGCTTTCTTT; CDR3: CASSPGQGRMNTEAFF
J: TRBJ2-2; length: 15; V: TRBV28; size: few; D: .; DNA: TGTGCCAGCAGTTTAGGACTATTTAACACCGGGGAGCTGTTTTTT; CDR3: CASSLGLFNTGELFF
J: TRBJ1-5; length: 17; V: TRBV6-1; size: .; D: TRBD1; DNA: TGTGCCAGCAGTGCTCAGCCCGCGGGACAGGGAGTGGGAACCCAGCATTTT; CDR3: CASSAQPAGQGVGTQHF